This record looks at one TCR beta chain sequence and its context. CDR3 length equals 15 residues. The V gene's germline CDR1 is MNHEY and CDR2 SVGAGI. V was pared by 7 bases and J by 6 bases, with 7 bases of the junction left unmatched. Sequenced by immunoSEQ multiplex PCR; TCRdb stores in-frame clones only, minus some. The sample carries fewer than 250,000 clones, about 80% recorded once. These data come from a study of blood T cell repertoires in COVID-19. Sequencing was done on a sample of peripheral blood. V is TRBV6-5 and J is TRBJ1-6; 9 bases align to TRBD1. The receptor was derived from a woman aged 50 to 65 with acute or convalescent COVID-19. The CDR3 sequence: CASTKTGGSNSPLHF. The CDR3 region has the DNA TGTGCCAGCACCAAAACAGGGGGCTCTAATTCACCCCTCCACTTT.